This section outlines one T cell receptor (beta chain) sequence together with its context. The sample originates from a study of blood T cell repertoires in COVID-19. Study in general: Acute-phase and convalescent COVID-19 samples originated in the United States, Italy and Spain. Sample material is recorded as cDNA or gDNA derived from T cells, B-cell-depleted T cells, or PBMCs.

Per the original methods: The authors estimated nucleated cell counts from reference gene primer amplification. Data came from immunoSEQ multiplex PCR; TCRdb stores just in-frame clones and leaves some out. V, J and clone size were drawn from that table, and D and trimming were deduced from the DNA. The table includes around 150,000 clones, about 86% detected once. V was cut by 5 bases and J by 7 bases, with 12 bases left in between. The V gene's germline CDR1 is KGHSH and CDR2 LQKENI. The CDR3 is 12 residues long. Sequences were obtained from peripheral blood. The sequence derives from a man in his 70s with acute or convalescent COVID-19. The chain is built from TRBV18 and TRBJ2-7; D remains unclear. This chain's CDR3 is CASSGGELEQYF. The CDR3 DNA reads TGTGCCAGCTCAGGTGGTGAGTTGGAGCAGTACTTC.